The 32 T cell receptor beta chains below all came from one sample that was sequenced in a study of blood T cell repertoires in COVID-19. Using immunoSEQ multiplex PCR, the repertoire was profiled, and TCRdb retains in-frame clones only, with some absent. The sample comprises some 200,000 clones, about 86% of which are singletons, and under 15% rests with the top ten. The sample taken for sequencing was peripheral blood. These receptors came from a man aged 25-40 years with active or convalescent COVID-19.

This chain links TRBV4-1 with TRBJ2-2; TRBD2 aligns across 8 bases. The germline gives CDR1 MGHRA, CDR2 YSYEKL. CDR3 length equals 16 residues. V was pared by 4 bases and J by 6 bases, with 10 bases of the junction left unmatched. CDR3 sequence reads: CASSLGLARVAGELFF. The CDR3 DNA sequence: TGCGCCAGCAGCCTTGGACTAGCAAGAGTCGCCGGGGAGCTGTTTTTT.

The chain employs TRBV12-2 and TRBJ2-1; the table's D gene call, TRBD2, was not cross checked with the DNA. TRBV12-2 is classified as a pseudogene. The CDR3 is 17 amino acids. CDR3: CANNRGLAVPTYNEQFF. The CDR3 DNA is TGTGCAAACAATCGGGGACTAGCGGTCCCTACCTACAATGAGCAGTTCTTC.

This clone was seen a single time. The V and J genes are TRBV6-1 and TRBJ2-7; D is perhaps TRBD2 (5 bases). The CDR3 has 14 amino acids. Germline CDR1 MNHNS, CDR2 SASEGT. V was shortened by 0 bases and J by 5 bases, with 11 bases between the two germline ends. The CDR3 region is CASSEAREMDEQYV. For the CDR3, the DNA is TGTGCCAGCAGTGAAGCTAGGGAGATGGACGAGCAGTACGTC.

The J gene is TRBJ2-3, the V gene TRBV7-2, with TRBD2 identical over 8 bases. Trimming took 1 base from V and 2 from J; bases not matched to a gene: 8. The CDR3 is 17 amino acids. Looked up from germline, CDR1 is SGHTA and CDR2 is FQGNSA. CDR3 residues: CASSLGGRGAYTDTQYF. The CDR3 bases are TGTGCCAGCAGCTTAGGGGGGCGGGGGGCCTACACAGATACGCAGTATTTT.

This chain uses TRBV7-9 with TRBJ1-5; TRBD1 aligns across 8 bases. V lost 1 base and J lost 3; bases outside the gene matches: 5. The CDR3 is 16 residues long. Germline assignment: CDR1 SEHNR and CDR2 FQNEAQ (reference sequence). The CDR3 region has the DNA TGTGCCAGCAGCTTAGGAGCAGGGGGCTACAATCAGCCCCAGCATTTT. Protein product: CASSLGAGGYNQPQHF.

The gene calls are TRBV3-1 (or the pseudogene TRBV3-2) and TRBJ2-3; D is possibly TRBD2 (7 bases). The germline gives CDR1 LGHDT, CDR2 YNNKEL (reference sequence). This CDR3 has 17 amino acids. V was clipped by 0 bases and J by 9 bases, with 22 bases between them. In DNA form, the CDR3 reads TGTGCCAGCAGCCAAGATAAGTCGGCGGGGGCGGCGCGCACGCAGTATTTT. Protein product: CASSQDKSAGAARTQYF.

The CDR3 region is CASKGGAVAKNIQYF. The CDR3 coding sequence is TGTGCCAGCAAGGGGGGGGCGGTTGCCAAAAACATTCAGTACTTC. This chain links TRBV28 with TRBJ2-4, with D possibly TRBD2 on 7 matching bases. Trimming took 7 bases from V and 1 from J, leaving 14 bases between them. Germline V gene sequence: CDR1 MDHEN, CDR2 SYDVKM. The CDR3 has 15 amino acids.

This clone has just one count. This rearrangement joins TRBV3-1 (or the pseudogene TRBV3-2) to TRBJ2-1, with 14 bases fitting TRBD2. The junction had 3 bases not matched to a gene; V was cut back by 4 bases and J by 7 bases. The CDR3 spans 15 residues. Per germline, CDR1 LGHDT and CDR2 YNNKEL (reference sequence). CDR3 amino acids: CASSPTSGGANEQFF. The CDR3 DNA is TGTGCCAGCAGCCCGACTAGCGGGGGGGCAAATGAGCAGTTCTTC.

V gene TRBV4-1 combines with J gene TRBJ1-2; D perhaps matches TRBD1 (5 bases). CDR3 size: 13 residues. V shed 5 bases and J shed 7 bases, with 14 bases lying between them. Germline V CDR1 and CDR2: MGHRA, YSYEKL. As DNA, the CDR3 is TGCGCCAGCAGCAAAGCAGGGTTCAGTGGCTACACCTTC. Translation gives CASSKAGFSGYTF.

V gene TRBV9 combines with J gene TRBJ1-2; D is unresolved. The length of the CDR3 is 15 residues. CDR1 and CDR2 from the germline V gene are SGDLS and YYNGEE. V shed 4 bases and J shed 3 bases, with 16 bases lying between them. The chain's CDR3 is CASSPHGGVDYGYTF. CDR3 coding DNA: TGTGCCAGCAGCCCCCATGGCGGGGTGGACTATGGCTACACCTTC.

The chain has TRBV19 and TRBJ2-4, with a weak D call TRBD2 (6 bases). The CDR3 extends over 17 amino acids. Germline CDR1 reads LNHDA; CDR2 reads SQIVND (reference sequence). V lost 3 bases, J lost 3 bases, and 18 bases lay in between. CDR3 in DNA: TGTGCCAGTAGTATTTTTTCCGGAGGGGACCACAAAAACATTCAGTACTTC. It specifies CASSIFSGGDHKNIQYF. Drawing the rest from reference TRBV19 and TRBJ2-4, the complete variable domain is DGGITQSPKYLFRKEGQNVTLSCEQNLNHDAMYWYRQDPGQGLRLIYYSQIVNDFQKGDIAEGYSVSREKKESFPLTVTSAQKNPTAFYLCASSIFSGGDHKNIQYFGAGTRLSVL.

J is TRBJ2-1 and V is TRBV24-1; 7 bases are a match to TRBD1. The ends lost 4 bases at V and 1 base at J; junction bases unmatched: 6. CDR3 length equals 16 residues. Germline lookup yields CDR1 KGHDR and CDR2 SFDVKD. The CDR3 bases are TGTGCCACCAGTGACCCCCGACAGGGTTCCTACAATGAGCAGTTCTTC. It is translated as CATSDPRQGSYNEQFF.

The chain links TRBV16 to TRBJ2-1, with D perhaps matching TRBD1 (6 bases). Germline CDR1 and CDR2: KGHSY and FQNENV. This CDR3 contains 18 residues. V was clipped by 1 base and J by 5 bases, with 21 bases between them. The DNA for the CDR3 is TGTGCCAGCAGCCAATTCAGCGGTGGGGGTTACAGGGACAATGAGCAGTTCTTC. This sequence encodes CASSQFSGGGYRDNEQFF.

J is TRBJ1-5 and V is TRBV6-2 or TRBV6-3; D is ambiguous. The germline V gene encodes CDR1 MNHEY and CDR2 SVGEGT. The CDR3 loop spans 13 amino acids. V was clipped by 1 base and J by 9 bases, with 10 bases between them. As DNA, the CDR3 is TGTGCCAGCAGTTACTGGAGTTCTGGGCCCCAGCATTTT. Protein: CASSYWSSGPQHF.

The chain links TRBV6-4 to TRBJ2-1, with TRBD1 identical over 8 bases. CDR1 is MRHNA and CDR2 is SNTAGT in the germline V gene. Trimming removed 0 bases from V and 6 bases from J; junction bases left unmatched: 4. The length of the CDR3 is 15 residues. CDR3 amino acids: CASSDSGDRPNEQFF. The CDR3, as DNA: TGTGCCAGCAGTGACTCTGGGGACAGGCCCAATGAGCAGTTCTTC.

The rearrangement joins TRBV10-3 to TRBJ1-1; a weak D match, TRBD1 (5 bases). This CDR3 region has 13 residues. V lost 7 bases, J lost 4 bases, and 13 bases lay in between. From germline, CDR1 is ENHRY and CDR2 SYGVKD. CDR3 DNA: TGTGCCATCACGGGACCGCGGGGCACTGAAGCTTTCTTT. Its translation is CAITGPRGTEAFF.

V and J are TRBV28 and TRBJ2-5; D is perhaps TRBD1 (7 bases). Trimming removed 3 bases at V and 2 bases at J, with 13 bases between. The CDR3 runs 15 residues. CDR1 is MDHEN, CDR2 SYDVKM, per germline. The CDR3 protein is CASSLGRGVQETQYF. DNA of the CDR3: TGTGCCAGCAGTTTGGGCAGGGGGGTACAAGAGACCCAGTACTTC.

The rearrangement links TRBV3-1 (or the pseudogene TRBV3-2) to TRBJ1-5; 8 positions match TRBD1. This CDR3 is 17 amino acids long. V lost 3 bases to trimming and J lost 4 bases; unmatched junction nucleotides: 11. Germline values: CDR1 LGHDT, CDR2 YNNKEL (reference sequence). CDR3 nucleotide sequence: TGTGCCAGCAGCCAGCCGCCGGACAGGGTCTATAATCAGCCCCAGCATTTT. Amino acid sequence: CASSQPPDRVYNQPQHF.

CDR3 in DNA: TGTGCCACCAGTGACCGAGGACAGGGGGCCGGACGAGAGACCCAGTACTTC. Translating it yields CATSDRGQGAGRETQYF. The chain uses TRBV24-1 and TRBJ2-5, with 11 bases lining up with TRBD1. V was clipped by 4 bases and J by 4 bases; unmatched bases: 10. CDR3 size: 17 residues. Germline values: CDR1 KGHDR, CDR2 SFDVKD.

The chain joins TRBV6-5 to TRBJ1-6, with 9 bases fitting TRBD1. The CDR3 is 15 amino acids. J was trimmed by 9 bases and V by 6 bases; bases with no gene match: 9. Germline-derived CDR1 and CDR2 are MNHEY and SVGAGI. The CDR3 DNA reads TGTGCCAGCAGCCACGACAGGGACAGGGTTTCACCCCTCCACTTT. Its translation: CASSHDRDRVSPLHF.

The rearrangement links TRBV2 to TRBJ2-3; 7 bases match TRBD2. V dropped 5 bases and J dropped 6; count of bases not matched to a gene: 11. Germline values: CDR1 SNHLY, CDR2 FYNNEI. The CDR3 totals 15 residues. This CDR3 is CASSPSSGHRDTQYF. In DNA form, the CDR3 reads TGTGCCAGCAGTCCTTCTAGCGGCCACCGGGATACGCAGTATTTT.

V is TRBV20-1 and J is TRBJ1-5; no clear D. The CDR3 has 11 residues. Trimming left V 5 bases short and J 9 bases short, with 11 bases between. The germline V gene encodes CDR1 DFQATT and CDR2 SNEGSKA (reference sequence). The CDR3 DNA is TGCAGTGCTCCTCTAGGCGGGCCCCAGCATTTT. Translating it yields CSAPLGGPQHF.

This clone came up once. CDR3 sequence: CASSWDYTEAFF. The CDR3 DNA is TGTGCCAGCAGCTGGGACTACACTGAAGCTTTCTTT. The chain links TRBV7-9 to TRBJ1-1; possible D gene TRBD1, 5 bases. This CDR3 has 12 residues. Per the germline V gene, CDR1 is SEHNR and CDR2 is FQNEAQ (reference sequence). V lost 4 bases, J lost 3 bases, and 6 bases lay in between.

This clone was picked up one time. The gene calls are TRBV30 and TRBJ2-5, with TRBD1 matching over 8 bases. Germline values: CDR1 GTSNPN, CDR2 SVGIG (reference sequence). After removal of 5 bases from V and 2 bases from J, the junction contained 4 bases not matched to a gene. CDR3 length: 13 residues. DNA for the CDR3: TGTGCCTGGGGAAGGACAGGGCAAGAGACCCAGTACTTC. This sequence encodes CAWGRTGQETQYF. Together with reference TRBV30 and TRBJ2-5, the CDR3 gives the full variable domain: SQTIHQWPATLVQPVGSPLSLECTVEGTSNPNLYWYRQAAGRGLQLLFYSVGIGQISSEVPQNLSASRPQDRQFILSSKKLLLSDSGFYLCAWGRTGQETQYFGPGTRLLVL.

V and J are TRBV19 and TRBJ2-5; 7 nucleotides line up with TRBD2. This CDR3 has 14 amino acids. The J segment lost 5 bases and the V segment lost 1 base, leaving 4 bases of the junction unmatched. The germline V gene has CDR1 LNHDA and CDR2 SQIVND (reference sequence). The CDR3 is CASSIGGGAETQYF. DNA for the CDR3: TGTGCCAGTAGTATAGGGGGGGGAGCGGAGACCCAGTACTTC.

The J gene is TRBJ1-4, the V gene TRBV6-5; D is ambiguous. V gave up 6 bases and J gave up 4 bases, with 12 bases separating them. The germline V gene has CDR1 MNHEY and CDR2 SVGAGI. The CDR3 is 14 amino acids. In nucleotides, the CDR3 is TGTGCCAGCAGGGGTCGGGTTAGTAATGAAAAACTGTTTTTT. It translates to CASRGRVSNEKLFF.

This clone was recorded once. The chain employs TRBV9 and TRBJ2-2; D gene unclear. Looked up from germline, CDR1 is SGDLS and CDR2 is YYNGEE. This CDR3 comprises 13 residues. Trimming left V 3 bases short and J 4 bases short, with 7 bases between. The CDR3 protein is CASSASVTGELFF. CDR3 in DNA: TGTGCCAGCAGCGCATCGGTCACCGGGGAGCTGTTTTTT.

This clone was counted a single time. The gene calls are TRBV6-5 and TRBJ2-7; D call uncertain. CDR3 length: 13 amino acids. Germline-derived CDR1 and CDR2 are MNHEY and SVGAGI. Between the trimmed V and J ends, which lost 0 bases and 7 bases, there was a span of 10 bases. CDR3 DNA sequence: TGTGCCAGCAGTTACTCGGGTACCGGGGAGCAGTACGTC. Amino acid sequence: CASSYSGTGEQYV.

The chain uses TRBV4-3 and TRBJ2-6, with D possibly matching TRBD1 (5 bases). CDR3 size: 17 residues. The V gene's germline CDR1 is LGHNA and CDR2 YSLEER. Trimming left V 0 bases short and J 1 base short, with 10 bases between. The CDR3 region has the DNA TGCGCCAGCAGCCAAGACAGGGTTTGGTCTGGGGCCAACGTCCTGACTTTC. Its protein product is CASSQDRVWSGANVLTF.

V and J are TRBV7-9 and TRBJ2-7, with 10 nucleotides matching TRBD2. Germline assignment: CDR1 SEHNR and CDR2 FQNEAQ (reference sequence). V dropped 5 bases and J dropped 10; count of bases not matched to a gene: 5. There are 12 residues in the CDR3. The CDR3: CASSGAGGEQYF. The DNA for the CDR3 is TGTGCCAGCAGCGGAGCGGGAGGGGAACAGTACTTC.

This sequence joins TRBV6-2 or TRBV6-3 and TRBJ1-3; D may be TRBD1 (6 bases). Germline V CDR1 and CDR2: MNHEY, SVGEGT. Trimming pared 0 bases from V and 3 bases from J, leaving 6 bases between. This CDR3 has 14 amino acids. CDR3 coding DNA: TGTGCCAGCAGTTACTCGGACAGTGGAAACACCATATATTTT. Translation: CASSYSDSGNTIYF.

V usage is TRBV13 and J usage is TRBJ2-2, with TRBD2 matching 8 bases. Germline values: CDR1 PRHDT, CDR2 FYEKMQ (reference sequence). Unmatched junction bases numbered 1, after V lost 0 bases and J lost 1 base. CDR3 length: 16 residues. The CDR3 sequence: CASSLGLAGNTGELFF. The CDR3 DNA sequence: TGTGCCAGCAGCTTAGGGCTAGCGGGGAACACCGGGGAGCTGTTTTTT.